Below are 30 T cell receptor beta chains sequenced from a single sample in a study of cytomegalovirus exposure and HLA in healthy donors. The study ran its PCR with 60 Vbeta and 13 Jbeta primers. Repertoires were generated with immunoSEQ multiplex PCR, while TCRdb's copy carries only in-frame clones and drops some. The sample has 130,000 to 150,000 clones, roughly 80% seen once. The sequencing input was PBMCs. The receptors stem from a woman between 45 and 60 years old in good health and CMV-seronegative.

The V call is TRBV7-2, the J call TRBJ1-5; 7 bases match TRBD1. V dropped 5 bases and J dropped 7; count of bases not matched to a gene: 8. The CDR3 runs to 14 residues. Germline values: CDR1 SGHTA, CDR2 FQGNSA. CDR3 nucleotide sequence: TGTGCCAGCAGCATTAGACAGGGCCACCAGCCCCAGCATTTT. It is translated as CASSIRQGHQPQHF.

The CDR3 loop is CAISMTGGEKLFF. The CDR3, as DNA: TGTGCCATCAGCATGACAGGGGGCGAAAAACTGTTTTTT. The chain links TRBV10-3 to TRBJ1-4; 10 nucleotides align to TRBD1. Trimming removed 6 bases from V and 8 bases from J; junction bases left unmatched: 3. The CDR3 sequence is 13 residues long. Per the germline V gene, CDR1 is ENHRY and CDR2 is SYGVKD.

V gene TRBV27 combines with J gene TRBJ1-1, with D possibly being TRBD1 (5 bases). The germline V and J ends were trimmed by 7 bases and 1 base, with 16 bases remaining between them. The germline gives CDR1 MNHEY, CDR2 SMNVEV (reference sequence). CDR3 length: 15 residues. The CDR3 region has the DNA TGTGCCAGCACCTTAGGGGTGAGGAGGAACACTGAAGCTTTCTTT. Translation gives CASTLGVRRNTEAFF.

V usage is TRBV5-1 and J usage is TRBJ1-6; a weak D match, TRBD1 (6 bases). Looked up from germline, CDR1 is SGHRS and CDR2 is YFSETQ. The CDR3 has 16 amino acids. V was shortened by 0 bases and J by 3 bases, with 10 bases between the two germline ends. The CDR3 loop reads CASSLDQGIYNSPLHF. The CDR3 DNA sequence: TGCGCCAGCAGCTTGGACCAGGGGATCTATAATTCACCCCTCCACTTT. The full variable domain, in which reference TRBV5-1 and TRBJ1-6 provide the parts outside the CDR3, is KAGVTQTPRYLIKTRGQQVTLSCSPISGHRSVSWYQQTPGQGLQFLFEYFSETQRNKGNFPGRFSGRQFSNSRSEMNVSTLELGDSALYLCASSLDQGIYNSPLHFGNGTRLTVT.

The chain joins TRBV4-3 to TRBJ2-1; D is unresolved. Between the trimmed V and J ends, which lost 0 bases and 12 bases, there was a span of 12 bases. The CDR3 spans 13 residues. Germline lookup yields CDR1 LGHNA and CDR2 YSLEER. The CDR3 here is CASSQDLQTRQFF. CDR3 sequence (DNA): TGCGCCAGCAGCCAAGATTTACAGACGAGGCAGTTCTTC.

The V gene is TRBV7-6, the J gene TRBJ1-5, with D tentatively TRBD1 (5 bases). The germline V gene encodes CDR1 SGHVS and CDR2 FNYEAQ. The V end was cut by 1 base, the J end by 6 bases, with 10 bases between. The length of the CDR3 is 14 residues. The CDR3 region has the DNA TGTGCCAGCAGCTTAGGGGGACTCAGTCAGCCCCAGCATTTT. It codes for CASSLGGLSQPQHF.

CDR3 loop: CASSIGKLGQGESPLHF. The CDR3 nucleotides read TGTGCCAGTAGTATAGGAAAGTTGGGACAGGGGGAATCACCCCTCCACTTT. J is TRBJ1-6 and V is TRBV19; 11 bases match TRBD1. Germline CDR1 and CDR2: LNHDA and SQIVND (reference sequence). This CDR3 comprises 17 residues. Trimming cost V 1 base and J 10 bases; bases outside gene matches: 9.

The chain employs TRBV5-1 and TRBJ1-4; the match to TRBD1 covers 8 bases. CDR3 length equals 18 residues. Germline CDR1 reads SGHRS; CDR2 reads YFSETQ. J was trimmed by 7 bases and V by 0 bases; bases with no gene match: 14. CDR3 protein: CASSLGYGQGARREKLFF. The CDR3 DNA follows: TGCGCCAGCAGCTTGGGTTATGGGCAGGGGGCGCGGCGTGAAAAACTGTTTTTT.

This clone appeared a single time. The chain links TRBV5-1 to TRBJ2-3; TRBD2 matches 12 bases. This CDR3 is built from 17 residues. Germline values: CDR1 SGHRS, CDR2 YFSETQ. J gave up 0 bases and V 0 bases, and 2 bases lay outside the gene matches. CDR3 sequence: CASSLVTSGGSTDTQYF. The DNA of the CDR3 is TGCGCCAGCAGCTTGGTGACTAGCGGGGGTAGCACAGATACGCAGTATTTT.

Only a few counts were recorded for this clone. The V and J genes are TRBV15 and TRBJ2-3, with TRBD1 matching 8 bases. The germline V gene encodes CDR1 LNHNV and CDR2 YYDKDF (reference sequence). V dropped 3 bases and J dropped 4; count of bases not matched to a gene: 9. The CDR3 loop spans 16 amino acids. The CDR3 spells CATSRRQGSIADTQYF. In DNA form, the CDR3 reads TGTGCCACCAGCAGGCGACAGGGGAGTATCGCAGATACGCAGTATTTT.

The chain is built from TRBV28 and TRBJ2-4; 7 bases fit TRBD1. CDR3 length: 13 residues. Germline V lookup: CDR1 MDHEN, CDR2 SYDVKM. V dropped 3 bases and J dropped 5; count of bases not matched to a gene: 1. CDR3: CASSFTGENIQYF. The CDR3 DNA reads TGTGCCAGCAGTTTCACAGGGGAAAACATTCAGTACTTC.

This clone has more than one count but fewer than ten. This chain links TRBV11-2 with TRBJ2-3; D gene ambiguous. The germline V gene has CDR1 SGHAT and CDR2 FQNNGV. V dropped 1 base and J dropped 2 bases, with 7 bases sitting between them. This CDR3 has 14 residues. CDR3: CASSLAPITDTQYF. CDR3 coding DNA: TGTGCCAGCAGCTTAGCCCCCATCACAGATACGCAGTATTTT.

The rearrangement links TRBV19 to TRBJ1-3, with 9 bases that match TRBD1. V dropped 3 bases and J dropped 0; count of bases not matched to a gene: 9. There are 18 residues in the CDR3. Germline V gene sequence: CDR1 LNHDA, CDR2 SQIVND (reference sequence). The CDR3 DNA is TGTGCCAGTAGTATGGCCCGGACAGGGGCGTACTCTGGAAACACCATATATTTT. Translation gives CASSMARTGAYSGNTIYF.

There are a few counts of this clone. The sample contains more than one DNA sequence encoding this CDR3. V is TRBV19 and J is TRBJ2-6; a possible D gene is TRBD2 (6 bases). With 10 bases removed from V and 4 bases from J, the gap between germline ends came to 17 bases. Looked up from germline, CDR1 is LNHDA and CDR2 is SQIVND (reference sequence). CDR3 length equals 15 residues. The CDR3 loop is CATRDSGRGANVLTF. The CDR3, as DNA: TGTGCCACTCGGGACTCCGGGCGCGGGGCCAACGTCCTGACTTTC. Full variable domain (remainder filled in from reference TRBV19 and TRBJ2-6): DGGITQSPKYLFRKEGQNVTLSCEQNLNHDAMYWYRQDPGQGLRLIYYSQIVNDFQKGDIAEGYSVSREKKESFPLTVTSAQKNPTAFYLCATRDSGRGANVLTFGAGSRLTVL.

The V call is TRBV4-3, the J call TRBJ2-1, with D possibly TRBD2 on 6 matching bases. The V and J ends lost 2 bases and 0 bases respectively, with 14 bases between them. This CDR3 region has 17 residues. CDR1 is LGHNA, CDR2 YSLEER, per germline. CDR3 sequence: CASSQQWTTSSYNEQFF. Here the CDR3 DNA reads TGCGCCAGCAGCCAACAATGGACTACCAGCTCCTACAATGAGCAGTTCTTC.

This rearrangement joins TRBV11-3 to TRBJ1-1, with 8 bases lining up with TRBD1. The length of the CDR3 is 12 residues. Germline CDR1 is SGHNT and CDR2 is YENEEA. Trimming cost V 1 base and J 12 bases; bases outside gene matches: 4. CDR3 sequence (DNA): TGTGCCAGCAGCTTAGGGACAGGGAGGTCTTTCTTT. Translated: CASSLGTGRSFF.

The CDR3 coding sequence is TGTGCCAGCAGCTCGGGACAGGGTTTTGCCGGGGAGCTGTTTTTT. As protein: CASSSGQGFAGELFF. The genes are TRBV7-9 and TRBJ2-2; TRBD1 aligns across 9 bases. The CDR3 contains 15 residues. Losses at the gene ends were 4 bases for V and 6 bases for J; bases not matched to a gene: 6. Germline CDR1 is SEHNR and CDR2 is FQNEAQ (reference sequence).

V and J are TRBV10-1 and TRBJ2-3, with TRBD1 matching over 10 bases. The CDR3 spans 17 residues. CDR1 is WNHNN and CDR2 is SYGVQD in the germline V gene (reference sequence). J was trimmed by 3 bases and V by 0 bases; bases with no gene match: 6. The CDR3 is CASSESGWGQGTDTQYF. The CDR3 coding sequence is TGCGCCAGCAGTGAGTCGGGTTGGGGACAGGGGACAGATACGCAGTATTTT.

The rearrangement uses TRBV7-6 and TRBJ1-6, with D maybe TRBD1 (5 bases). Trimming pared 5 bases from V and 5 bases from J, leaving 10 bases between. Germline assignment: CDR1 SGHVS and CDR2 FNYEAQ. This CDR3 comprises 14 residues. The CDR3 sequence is CASSRTPNNSPLHF. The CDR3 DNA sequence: TGTGCCAGCAGCAGGACACCTAATAATTCACCCCTCCACTTT.

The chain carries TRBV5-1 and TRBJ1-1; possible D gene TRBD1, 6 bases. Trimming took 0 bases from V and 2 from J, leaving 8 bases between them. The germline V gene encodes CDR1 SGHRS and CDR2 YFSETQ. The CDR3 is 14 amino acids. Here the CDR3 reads CASSLARGNTEAFF. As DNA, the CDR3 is TGCGCCAGCAGCTTGGCCAGGGGAAACACTGAAGCTTTCTTT.

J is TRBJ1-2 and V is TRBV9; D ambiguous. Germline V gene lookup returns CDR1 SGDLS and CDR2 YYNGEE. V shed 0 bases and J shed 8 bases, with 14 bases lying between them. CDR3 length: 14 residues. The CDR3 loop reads CASSVEVGSGGYTF. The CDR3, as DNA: TGTGCCAGCAGCGTAGAGGTGGGTAGCGGCGGCTACACCTTC.

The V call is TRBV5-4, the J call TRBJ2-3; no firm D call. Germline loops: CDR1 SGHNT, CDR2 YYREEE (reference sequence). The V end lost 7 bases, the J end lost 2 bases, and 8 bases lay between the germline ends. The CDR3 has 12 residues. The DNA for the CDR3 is TGTGCCAGCGGCTCTTTCACAGATACGCAGTATTTT. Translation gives CASGSFTDTQYF.

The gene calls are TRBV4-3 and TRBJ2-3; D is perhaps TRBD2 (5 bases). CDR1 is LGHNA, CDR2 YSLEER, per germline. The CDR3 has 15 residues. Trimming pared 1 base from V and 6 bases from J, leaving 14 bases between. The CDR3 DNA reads TGCGCCAGCAGCCAAGGACGGACTGACCCTGATACGCAGTATTTT. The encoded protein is CASSQGRTDPDTQYF.

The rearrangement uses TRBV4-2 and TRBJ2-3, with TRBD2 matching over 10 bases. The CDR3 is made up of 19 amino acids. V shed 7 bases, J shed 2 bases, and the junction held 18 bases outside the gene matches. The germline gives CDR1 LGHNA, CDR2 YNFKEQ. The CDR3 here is CASNPDPNALAGATDTQYF. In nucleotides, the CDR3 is TGTGCCAGCAACCCTGATCCGAACGCGCTAGCGGGGGCCACAGATACGCAGTATTTT.

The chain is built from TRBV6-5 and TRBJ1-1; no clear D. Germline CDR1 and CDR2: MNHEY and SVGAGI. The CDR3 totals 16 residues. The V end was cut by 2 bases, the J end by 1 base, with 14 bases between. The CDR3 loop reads CASSYGQIDGNTEAFF. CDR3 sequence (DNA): TGTGCCAGCAGTTACGGCCAAATCGATGGGAACACTGAAGCTTTCTTT.

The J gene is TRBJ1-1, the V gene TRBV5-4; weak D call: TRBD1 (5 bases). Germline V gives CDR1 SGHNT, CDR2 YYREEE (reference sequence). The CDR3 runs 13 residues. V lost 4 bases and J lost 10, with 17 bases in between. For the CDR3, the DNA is TGTGCCAGCAGCCTCGGGACTGCAGCTGGAGCTTTCTTT. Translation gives CASSLGTAAGAFF.

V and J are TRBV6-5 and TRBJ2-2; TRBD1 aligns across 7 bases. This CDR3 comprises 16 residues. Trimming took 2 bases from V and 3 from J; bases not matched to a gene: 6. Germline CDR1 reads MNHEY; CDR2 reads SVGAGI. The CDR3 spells CASSYEGAKYTGELFF. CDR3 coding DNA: TGTGCCAGCAGTTACGAGGGGGCGAAATACACCGGGGAGCTGTTTTTT.

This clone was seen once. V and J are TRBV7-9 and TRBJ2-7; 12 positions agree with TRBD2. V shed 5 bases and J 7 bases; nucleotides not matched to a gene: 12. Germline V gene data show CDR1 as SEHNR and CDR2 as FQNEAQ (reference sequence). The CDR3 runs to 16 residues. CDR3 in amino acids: CASSKGLAGFSGEQYF. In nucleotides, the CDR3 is TGTGCCAGCAGCAAAGGACTAGCGGGATTTTCGGGAGAGCAGTACTTC. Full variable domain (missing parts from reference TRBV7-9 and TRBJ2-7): DTGVSQNPRHKITKRGQNVTFRCDPISEHNRLYWYRQTLGQGPEFLTYFQNEAQLEKSRLLSDRFSAERPKGSFSTLEIQRTEQGDSAMYLCASSKGLAGFSGEQYFGPGTRLTVT.

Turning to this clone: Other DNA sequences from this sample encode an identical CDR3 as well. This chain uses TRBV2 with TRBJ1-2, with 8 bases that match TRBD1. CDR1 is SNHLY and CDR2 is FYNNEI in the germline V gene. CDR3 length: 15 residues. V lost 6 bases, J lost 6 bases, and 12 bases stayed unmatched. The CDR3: CASRGQGQGRDGYTF. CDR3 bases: TGTGCCAGCAGGGGGCAAGGACAGGGAAGGGATGGCTACACCTTC.

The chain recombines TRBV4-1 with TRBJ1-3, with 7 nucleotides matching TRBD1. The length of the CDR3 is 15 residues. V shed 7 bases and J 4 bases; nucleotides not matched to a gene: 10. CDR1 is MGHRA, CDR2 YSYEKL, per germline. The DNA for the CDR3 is TGCGCCAGCACCCCGACAGGGAATATAGGAAACACCATATATTTT. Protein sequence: CASTPTGNIGNTIYF.